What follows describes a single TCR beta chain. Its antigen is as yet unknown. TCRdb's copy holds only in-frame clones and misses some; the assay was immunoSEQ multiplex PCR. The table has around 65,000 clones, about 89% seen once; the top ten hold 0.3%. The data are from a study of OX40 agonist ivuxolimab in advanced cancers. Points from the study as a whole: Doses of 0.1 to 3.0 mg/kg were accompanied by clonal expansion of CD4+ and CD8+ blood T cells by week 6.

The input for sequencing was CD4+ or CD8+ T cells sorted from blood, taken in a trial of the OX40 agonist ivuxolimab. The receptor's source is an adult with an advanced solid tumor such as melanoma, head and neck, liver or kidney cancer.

CDR3 in DNA: TGTGCCAGCAGCGCGTTAGCTGCCGCCACAGATACGCAGTATTTT. It encodes CASSALAAATDTQYF. This chain uses TRBV9 with TRBJ2-3; D call uncertain. This CDR3 has 15 residues. The ends were cut back, 3 bases at V and 2 bases at J, with 13 bases in the middle. Germline assignment: CDR1 SGDLS and CDR2 YYNGEE.